This T cell receptor (beta chain) was retrieved from a study of CD8 T cells in Susac syndrome. The CDR3 consists of 19 residues. Trimming left V 2 bases short and J 0 bases short, with 20 bases between. Germline V gives CDR1 LGHNA, CDR2 YNFKEQ. RNA totalling about 0.5 to 1 ug underwent reverse transcription with random hexamers. TCRdb reprocessed the immunoSEQ multiplex PCR reads with MiXCR, giving one entry per CDR3 protein. Of around 100,000 distinct CDR3 sequences detected, 95% appear once; the ten largest clones hold 0.3%. This sequence originates from a human donor with Susac syndrome. V and J are TRBV4-2 and TRBJ2-1; D call uncertain. Sample: CD8+ T cells from PBMCs. CDR3 bases: TGTGCCAGCAGCCAACCCGTGCTCCGGGCGAAGAGCTCCTACAATGAGCAGTTCTTC. It yields the protein CASSQPVLRAKSSYNEQFF.